This TCR beta chain originates from a study of long-term antiretroviral therapy in people with HIV. General observations from the study: No data were available on ART adherence, viral resistance or therapy changes. Pre-ART expanded clones dominated the repertoire at every time point. Post-treatment diversity went higher with ART but stayed below transplant donor controls.

Germline V lookup: CDR1 MGHRA, CDR2 YSYEKL. V shed 4 bases, J shed 0 bases, and the junction held 13 bases outside the gene matches. CDR3 length: 19 amino acids. Details on this clone: Its antigen remains unknown.

Version v3.0 of the immunoSEQ assay ran at survey level. Some clones are missing from TCRdb's copy, which holds only in-frame ones; the method was immunoSEQ multiplex PCR. This sample has approximately 24,000 clones; roughly 80% occur once, and the top ten carry 11%. The sequence derives from a man under 40 with HIV. Source: unsorted PBMCs, taken 2.1 years after starting antiretroviral therapy. The rearrangement links TRBV4-1 to TRBJ2-1, with 9 bases identical to TRBD2. The CDR3 spells CASSPGSWGSGGSYNEQFF. The CDR3 coding sequence is TGCGCCAGCAGCCCTGGATCCTGGGGTAGCGGGGGCTCCTACAATGAGCAGTTCTTC.